The subject of this entry is one T cell receptor beta chain. Which antigen it targets is not known. No base quality information exists; no much larger clone differs at one position. These data are taken from a study of blood T cell repertoires in COVID-19 (dated by TCRdb to 2018 to 2021). Turning to the overall study: The collaborator samples originated in the United States, Italy and Spain and spanned the acute and convalescent phases of COVID-19. The material from the prospective study consisted of cDNA or gDNA derived from T cells, B-cell-depleted T cells, or PBMCs. The dataset comprised deeply sampled blood TCRbeta repertoires from subjects exposed to, actively infected with, or recovered from COVID-19. A freely available public database, intended as a resource for researchers studying the immune response to SARS-CoV-2, is where the repertoires were released. The samples were drawn from the first 160 participants of the ongoing ImmuneRACE study and from 950 to 1,500 subjects provided by 6 global collaborators. A de-identified subject ID, COVID-19 status, age in years and sex were almost always included in the sample metadata. Where available, HLA class I and class II types were taken from metadata supplied by the sample provider and were not determined by assay-based typing. The full study reports these points: The amount of clinical and demographic metadata varied by source and participant and was provided uncurated.

The immunoSEQ Assay, a bias-controlled multiplex PCR, was used to amplify TCRbeta CDR3 regions from genomic DNA. The published analysis was carried out like this. The number of nucleated cells in each sample was estimated from the amplification of reference gene primers within the assay. To quantify the absolute abundance of each unique TCRbeta CDR3 rearrangement, sequence reads were collapsed and filtered. For each sample, productive Simpson clonality was calculated by taking the square root of Simpson's diversity index across productive rearrangements. Imported from immuneACCESS, the table was reduced by TCRdb to in-frame sequences with V and J called. These copies leave out some clones; in studies compared against another copy, an unresolved V gene accounts for under half, and the cause of the remainder is not known. The D gene and trimming were derived from the DNA, and the V and J assignments and clone size from that table. The sample table shows about 200,000 clones, and 80% to 85% are seen once. In total, the top ten clones hold roughly 8.2% of the sample.

CDR1 SEHNR and CDR2 FQNEAQ were looked up in the germline V gene (reference sequence). V drops 5 bases and J drops 4 bases, leaving 20 bases in between. The CDR3 contains 17 residues, cysteine and phenylalanine counted. Only CDR3 DNA is held: 51 bases, read in frame from base 1. One collaborating source in Seattle enrolled patients during active infection and followed them longitudinally through the course of disease. The collaborating institutions used their own protocols to collect whole blood in K2EDTA tubes. Collaborator samples were shipped for TCRbeta analysis as frozen whole blood, isolated PBMCs, or DNA extracted from either sample type.

The chain was built from TRBV7-9 and TRBJ2-2; the D gene is perhaps TRBD2, from 5 matching bases. The origin of this receptor is a woman older than 75 with COVID-19, enrolled during active disease. Specimen: peripheral blood. The sequenced DNA: TGTGCCAGCAGCCCCCAGAGACCCGGCGGGTCCACCGGGGAGCTGTTTTTT. Its product reads: CASSPQRPGGSTGELFF. Outside the CDR3, residues come from the reference TRBV7-9 and TRBJ2-2 proteins, so the full variable domain is: DTGVSQNPRHKITKRGQNVTFRCDPISEHNRLYWYRQTLGQGPEFLTYFQNEAQLEKSRLLSDRFSAERPKGSFSTLEIQRTEQGDSAMYLCASSPQRPGGSTGELFFGEGSRLTVL.